The 27 T cell receptor beta chains below all came from one sample that was sequenced in a study of shared clonotypes between healthy human individuals. TCRdb's copy holds only in-frame clones and misses some; the assay was immunoSEQ multiplex PCR. Among nearly 2 million clones listed, about 95% were seen once. CD8 cells classed as naive were CD45RO-negative and positively selected for CCR7, excluding terminally differentiated effector memory CD45RA+ cells. Sequencing used naive CD8+ T cells sorted from blood. The receptor set was obtained from a man younger than 35 in good health.

The chain has TRBV5-1 and TRBJ2-2, with D perhaps matching TRBD1 or TRBD2 (5 bases each). Germline lookup yields CDR1 SGHRS and CDR2 YFSETQ. Trimming removed 6 bases at V and 0 bases at J, with 12 bases between. The CDR3 covers 15 residues. The CDR3 is CASKGEWANTGELFF. CDR3 nucleotide sequence: TGCGCCAGCAAAGGGGAGTGGGCGAACACCGGGGAGCTGTTTTTT.

The gene calls are TRBV5-1 and TRBJ2-1; 9 bases match TRBD2. J lost 8 bases, V lost 3 bases, and 12 bases had no gene match. The CDR3 extends over 16 amino acids. The V gene's germline CDR1 is SGHRS and CDR2 YFSETQ. The CDR3 sequence is CASSSSVAGGPHEQFF. CDR3 DNA sequence: TGCGCCAGCAGCTCCTCTGTGGCGGGGGGGCCACATGAGCAGTTCTTC. The full variable domain, rest sourced from reference TRBV5-1 and TRBJ2-1, is KAGVTQTPRYLIKTRGQQVTLSCSPISGHRSVSWYQQTPGQGLQFLFEYFSETQRNKGNFPGRFSGRQFSNSRSEMNVSTLELGDSALYLCASSSSVAGGPHEQFFGPGTRLTVL.

With regard to this clone: Other DNA sequences in this specimen translate into the identical CDR3. The chain recombines TRBV9 with TRBJ1-1; no reliable D call. This CDR3 spans 13 amino acids. Germline V gives CDR1 SGDLS, CDR2 YYNGEE. V lost 2 bases to trimming and J lost 0 bases, with 5 bases between them. The CDR3 spells CASSVHLNTEAFF. The CDR3 bases are TGTGCCAGCAGCGTCCACCTGAACACTGAAGCTTTCTTT.

This clone showed up just a few times. Other DNA sequences in the same sample also yield this CDR3. The J gene is TRBJ1-1, the V gene TRBV27; D call uncertain. The ends were cut back, 0 bases at V and 0 bases at J, with 2 bases in the middle. The CDR3 extends over 13 amino acids. Germline V lookup: CDR1 MNHEY, CDR2 SMNVEV (reference sequence). CDR3 region: CASSLSMNTEAFF. The DNA for the CDR3 is TGTGCCAGCAGTTTATCGATGAACACTGAAGCTTTCTTT.

The V gene is TRBV14, the J gene TRBJ2-7; unclear D gene. Deletions cut 0 bases from V and 6 bases from J, with 6 bases between. Germline V gene sequence: CDR1 SGHDN, CDR2 FVKESK. The CDR3 is 12 amino acids. As DNA, the CDR3 is TGTGCCAGCAGCCAAGATACCCCCGAGCAGTACTTC. Encoded protein: CASSQDTPEQYF.

The CDR3 nucleotides read TGTGCCAGCAGTTACCCCCTGGGTACCGGGGAGCTGTTTTTT. It specifies CASSYPLGTGELFF. V and J are TRBV6-5 and TRBJ2-2; D not certain. There are 14 residues in the CDR3. V gave up 2 bases and J gave up 5 bases, with 9 bases separating them. Germline loops: CDR1 MNHEY, CDR2 SVGAGI.

The J gene is TRBJ1-2, the V gene TRBV5-6; D call uncertain. Germline V gene data show CDR1 as SGHDT and CDR2 as YYEEEE. Trimming took off 4 bases at V and 1 base at J, with 11 bases between the two ends. The CDR3 sequence is 14 residues long. For the CDR3, the DNA is TGTGCCAGCAGCCTATCAATGGTTAACTATGGCTACACCTTC. It specifies CASSLSMVNYGYTF.

This chain joins TRBV4-1 and TRBJ2-4, with 8 bases identical to TRBD2. V gave up 1 base and J gave up 1 base; unmatched junction bases: 18. There are 21 residues in the CDR3. Germline V gene data show CDR1 as MGHRA and CDR2 as YSYEKL. In DNA form, the CDR3 reads TGCGCCAGCAGCCAAGTAGTGGTTCGAGCGGGAGAAGGAACGGCCAAAAACATTCAGTACTTC. Protein sequence: CASSQVVVRAGEGTAKNIQYF.

The chain carries TRBV27 and TRBJ1-4, with 7 bases identical to TRBD1. Germline V lookup: CDR1 MNHEY, CDR2 SMNVEV (reference sequence). This CDR3 is built from 15 residues. Germline trimming cut 5 bases from V and 5 bases from J; bases unmatched to any gene: 8. CDR3 amino acids: CASSPSGTENEKLFF. CDR3 in DNA: TGTGCCAGCAGTCCCTCCGGGACAGAAAATGAAAAACTGTTTTTT. Combining the CDR3 with reference TRBV27 and TRBJ1-4 gives the whole variable domain EAQVTQNPRYLITVTGKKLTVTCSQNMNHEYMSWYRQDPGLGLRQIYYSMNVEVTDKGDVPEGYKVSRKEKRNFPLILESPSPNQTSLYFCASSPSGTENEKLFFGSGTQLSVL.

This clone was seen only once. The rearrangement uses TRBV2 and TRBJ2-4; D tentatively fits TRBD1 or TRBD2 (5 bases each). V was cut by 6 bases and J by 3 bases, with 6 bases left in between. Germline-derived CDR1 and CDR2 are SNHLY and FYNNEI. The CDR3 loop spans 12 amino acids. The CDR3 DNA reads as TGTGCCAGCAGGGGGGACAAAAACATTCAGTACTTC. It is translated as CASRGDKNIQYF. The full variable domain, in which reference TRBV2 and TRBJ2-4 provide the parts outside the CDR3, is EPEVTQTPSHQVTQMGQEVILRCVPISNHLYFYWYRQILGQKVEFLVSFYNNEISEKSEIFDDQFSVERPDGSNFTLKIRSTKLEDSAMYFCASRGDKNIQYFGAGTRLSVL.

The V call is TRBV9, the J call TRBJ1-4; weak D call: TRBD1 (5 bases). With 1 base removed from V and 14 bases from J, the gap between germline ends came to 18 bases. Germline CDR1 SGDLS, CDR2 YYNGEE. The CDR3 has 14 residues. In DNA, the CDR3 is TGTGCCAGCAGCGTATGGGGGAATGCCGATCTGCTGTTTTTT. Protein: CASSVWGNADLLFF.

The rearrangement links TRBV2 to TRBJ2-3; TRBD1 matches 8 bases. The CDR3 sequence is 16 residues long. Trimming removed 6 bases from V and 3 bases from J; junction bases left unmatched: 11. CDR1 is SNHLY and CDR2 is FYNNEI in the germline V gene. The CDR3 DNA sequence: TGTGCCAGCAGGACTGGACAGGGAGTGAGTACAGATACGCAGTATTTT. Translating it yields CASRTGQGVSTDTQYF.

The V call is TRBV7-9, the J call TRBJ2-5; D tentatively fits TRBD1 or TRBD2 (5 bases each). Germline lookup yields CDR1 SEHNR and CDR2 FQNEAQ (reference sequence). V gave up 4 bases and J gave up 1 base, with 16 bases separating them. The CDR3 loop spans 16 amino acids. CDR3 DNA: TGTGCCAGCAGCTCATACATTGGGGGAGTCCAAGAGACCCAGTACTTC. Amino acids: CASSSYIGGVQETQYF.

This rearrangement joins TRBV4-1 to TRBJ2-7; TRBD2 is a possible D gene (5 bases). Trimming stripped 1 base from V and 2 bases from J, with 12 bases between. Germline-derived CDR1 and CDR2 are MGHRA and YSYEKL. The CDR3 has 15 residues. In DNA form, the CDR3 reads TGCGCCAGCAGCCAAGGGGGAGTCGGAACCTACGAGCAGTACTTC. Its protein is CASSQGGVGTYEQYF.

This clone was seen only a few times. The rearrangement uses TRBV4-1 and TRBJ1-5; TRBD1 matches at 7 bases. The CDR3 totals 15 residues. The trim removed 4 bases at V and 6 bases at J, leaving 9 bases unmatched. From germline, CDR1 is MGHRA and CDR2 YSYEKL. This chain's CDR3 is CASSLKTGSIQPQHF. The CDR3 DNA sequence: TGCGCCAGCAGCCTAAAGACAGGGTCTATTCAGCCCCAGCATTTT.

This sequence joins TRBV6-5 and TRBJ1-5, with TRBD1 matching over 7 bases. Germline-derived CDR1 and CDR2 are MNHEY and SVGAGI. J was trimmed by 3 bases and V by 6 bases; bases with no gene match: 8. This CDR3 spans 15 amino acids. Here the CDR3 DNA reads TGTGCCAGCAGCCCCGGGACAGTTCCCAATCAGCCCCAGCATTTT. It encodes CASSPGTVPNQPQHF.

V is TRBV2 and J is TRBJ2-2; a weak D match, TRBD1 (5 bases). Germline lookup yields CDR1 SNHLY and CDR2 FYNNEI. The CDR3 extends over 15 amino acids. V was cut by 3 bases and J by 5 bases, with 13 bases left in between. The CDR3 is CASSDRALPTGELFF. Written as DNA, the CDR3 is TGTGCCAGCAGTGACAGGGCCCTACCGACCGGGGAGCTGTTTTTT. Full variable domain (missing parts from reference TRBV2 and TRBJ2-2): EPEVTQTPSHQVTQMGQEVILRCVPISNHLYFYWYRQILGQKVEFLVSFYNNEISEKSEIFDDQFSVERPDGSNFTLKIRSTKLEDSAMYFCASSDRALPTGELFFGEGSRLTVL.

V usage is TRBV19 and J usage is TRBJ1-5; D gene unclear. Trimming took 1 base from V and 5 from J, leaving 12 bases between them. This CDR3 has 15 amino acids. Germline V gives CDR1 LNHDA, CDR2 SQIVND (reference sequence). CDR3 loop: CASSIGFWPDQPQHF. In DNA, the CDR3 is TGTGCCAGTAGTATAGGGTTCTGGCCCGATCAGCCCCAGCATTTT. Full variable domain (missing parts from reference TRBV19 and TRBJ1-5): DGGITQSPKYLFRKEGQNVTLSCEQNLNHDAMYWYRQDPGQGLRLIYYSQIVNDFQKGDIAEGYSVSREKKESFPLTVTSAQKNPTAFYLCASSIGFWPDQPQHFGDGTRLSIL.

The genes are TRBV18 and TRBJ2-6; D tentatively fits TRBD1 or TRBD2 (5 bases each). Per germline, CDR1 KGHSH and CDR2 LQKENI. The CDR3 covers 19 residues. The V end was cut by 6 bases, the J end by 0 bases, with 21 bases between. CDR3 sequence: CASSWTRDPDNSGANVLTF. CDR3 in DNA: TGTGCCAGCTCTTGGACTCGGGACCCCGATAACTCTGGGGCCAACGTCCTGACTTTC.

The chain recombines TRBV13 with TRBJ2-1, with D tentatively TRBD1 or TRBD2 (5 bases each). V dropped 9 bases and J dropped 0 bases, with 15 bases sitting between them. The CDR3 loop spans 15 amino acids. Germline lookup yields CDR1 PRHDT and CDR2 FYEKMQ (reference sequence). The CDR3 DNA follows: TGTGCCAGTCAGGGTGAGGCGGGCTCCTACAATGAGCAGTTCTTC. This gives the protein CASQGEAGSYNEQFF. The entire variable domain, with the rest obtained from reference TRBV13 and TRBJ2-1, is as follows: AAGVIQSPRHLIKEKRETATLKCYPIPRHDTVYWYQQGPGQDPQFLISFYEKMQSDKGSIPDRFSAQQFSDYHSELNMSSLELGDSALYFCASQGEAGSYNEQFFGPGTRLTVL.

As regards this clone: Distinct nucleotide sequences in the sample also encode this CDR3. The chain couples TRBV20-1 to TRBJ2-5; D gene uncertain. This CDR3 has 11 amino acids. The ends were cut back, 2 bases at V and 2 bases at J, with 3 bases in the middle. CDR1 and CDR2 from the germline V gene are DFQATT and SNEGSKA (reference sequence). The CDR3 DNA reads TGCAGTGCTAGATCGCAAGAGACCCAGTACTTC. Amino acid sequence: CSARSQETQYF.

Comments on this clone: Other DNA variants within this sample encode the same CDR3. The rearrangement links TRBV7-9 to TRBJ2-7; D may be TRBD1 or TRBD2 (6 bases each). Germline assignment: CDR1 SEHNR and CDR2 FQNEAQ (reference sequence). Trimming cost V 5 bases and J 2 bases, with 10 bases left between them. This CDR3 contains 13 residues. As DNA, the CDR3 is TGTGCCAGCAGCCTCCGGGGGCCCTACGAGCAGTACTTC. It encodes CASSLRGPYEQYF.

The chain combines TRBV14 with TRBJ2-7; TRBD1 aligns across 7 bases. From germline, CDR1 is SGHDN and CDR2 FVKESK. The CDR3 is 16 amino acids. V shed 4 bases and J 0 bases; nucleotides not matched to a gene: 9. CDR3 sequence (DNA): TGTGCCAGCAGCCCAATCGGACAGGCGAGCTCCTACGAGCAGTACTTC. Residues: CASSPIGQASSYEQYF. The entire variable domain, with the rest obtained from reference TRBV14 and TRBJ2-7, is as follows: EAGVTQFPSHSVIEKGQTVTLRCDPISGHDNLYWYRRVMGKEIKFLLHFVKESKQDESGMPNNRFLAERTGGTYSTLKVQPAELEDSGVYFCASSPIGQASSYEQYFGPGTRLTVT.

The chain employs TRBV7-6 and TRBJ2-1; either TRBD1 or TRBD2 may supply D (5 bases each). The CDR3 length is 18 residues. Germline assignment: CDR1 SGHVS and CDR2 FNYEAQ. Trimming cost V 2 bases and J 0 bases, with 17 bases left between them. In DNA form, the CDR3 reads TGTGCCAGCAGCTTATATCTCGAGGGGATAAACTCCTACAATGAGCAGTTCTTC. Its translation: CASSLYLEGINSYNEQFF. The full variable domain, in which reference TRBV7-6 and TRBJ2-1 provide the parts outside the CDR3, is GAGVSQSPRYKVTKRGQDVALRCDPISGHVSLYWYRQALGQGPEFLTYFNYEAQQDKSGLPNDRFSAERPEGSISTLTIQRTEQRDSAMYRCASSLYLEGINSYNEQFFGPGTRLTVL.

The genes are TRBV6-5 and TRBJ1-2, with TRBD1 as a possible D gene (5 bases). V lost 0 bases to trimming and J lost 2 bases, with 10 bases between them. CDR3 size: 15 residues. In germline, CDR1 is MNHEY, CDR2 SVGAGI. The CDR3, as DNA: TGTGCCAGCAGTTACTCCGACAGAATCAACTATGGCTACACCTTC. Translating it yields CASSYSDRINYGYTF.

This clone has more than one count but fewer than ten. This chain joins TRBV5-1 and TRBJ1-2; TRBD1 matches 12 bases. CDR3 length: 15 residues. With V trimmed by 3 bases and J by 4 bases, 4 bases remained unmatched. Germline lookup yields CDR1 SGHRS and CDR2 YFSETQ. Here the CDR3 reads CASSWGQGAFYGYTF. The CDR3 nucleotides are TGCGCCAGCAGCTGGGGACAGGGGGCTTTCTATGGCTACACCTTC. Full variable domain (remainder filled in from reference TRBV5-1 and TRBJ1-2): KAGVTQTPRYLIKTRGQQVTLSCSPISGHRSVSWYQQTPGQGLQFLFEYFSETQRNKGNFPGRFSGRQFSNSRSEMNVSTLELGDSALYLCASSWGQGAFYGYTFGSGTRLTVV.

This clone was found once. The genes are TRBV7-8 and TRBJ2-7; D remains ambiguous. The CDR3 consists of 16 residues. Germline CDR1 is SGHVS and CDR2 is FQNEAQ. With 5 bases removed from V and 0 bases from J, the gap between germline ends came to 17 bases. The CDR3 nucleotides read TGTGCCAGCAGCCAGCTTCTGGGGATGAGCTCCTACGAGCAGTACTTC. Translation gives CASSQLLGMSSYEQYF.